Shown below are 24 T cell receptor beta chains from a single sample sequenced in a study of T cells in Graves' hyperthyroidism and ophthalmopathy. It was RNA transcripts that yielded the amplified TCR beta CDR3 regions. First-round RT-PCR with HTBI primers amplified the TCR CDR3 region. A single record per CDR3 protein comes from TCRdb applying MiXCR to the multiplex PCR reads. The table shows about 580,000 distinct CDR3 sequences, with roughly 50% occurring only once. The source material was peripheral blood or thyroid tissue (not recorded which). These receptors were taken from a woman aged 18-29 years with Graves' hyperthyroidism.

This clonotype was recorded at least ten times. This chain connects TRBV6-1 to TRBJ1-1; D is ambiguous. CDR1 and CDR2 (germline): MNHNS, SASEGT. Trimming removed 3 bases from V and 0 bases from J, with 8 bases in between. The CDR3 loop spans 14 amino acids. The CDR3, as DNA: TGTGCCAGCAGTGAGCGGGGTATGAACACTGAAGCTTTCTTT. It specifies CASSERGMNTEAFF.

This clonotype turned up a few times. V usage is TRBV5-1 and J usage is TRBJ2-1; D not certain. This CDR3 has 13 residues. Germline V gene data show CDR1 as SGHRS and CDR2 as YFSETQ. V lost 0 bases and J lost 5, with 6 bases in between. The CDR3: CASSLVVDNEQFF. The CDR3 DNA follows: TGCGCCAGCAGCTTGGTAGTGGACAATGAGCAGTTCTTC.

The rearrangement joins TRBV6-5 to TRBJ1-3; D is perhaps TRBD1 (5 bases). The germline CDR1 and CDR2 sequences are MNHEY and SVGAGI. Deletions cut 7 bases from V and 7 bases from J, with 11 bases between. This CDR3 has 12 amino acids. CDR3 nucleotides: TGTGCCAGCATACCAGGGCGGAACACCATATATTTT. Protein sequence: CASIPGRNTIYF.

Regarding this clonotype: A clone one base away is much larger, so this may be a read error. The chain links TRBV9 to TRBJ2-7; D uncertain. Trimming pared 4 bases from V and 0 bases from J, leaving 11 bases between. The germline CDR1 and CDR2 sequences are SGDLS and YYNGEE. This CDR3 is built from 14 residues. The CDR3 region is CASSITATSYEQYF. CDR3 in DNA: TGTGCCAGCAGCATAACGGCAACCTCCTACGAGCAGTACTTC.

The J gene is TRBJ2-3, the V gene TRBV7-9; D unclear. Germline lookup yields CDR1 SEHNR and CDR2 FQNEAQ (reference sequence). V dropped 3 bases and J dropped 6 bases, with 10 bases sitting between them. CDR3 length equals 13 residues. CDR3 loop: CASSLDGRDTQYF. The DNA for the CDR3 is TGTGCCAGCAGCTTGGATGGACGGGATACGCAGTATTTT. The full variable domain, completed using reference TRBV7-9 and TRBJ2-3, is DTGVSQNPRHKITKRGQNVTFRCDPISEHNRLYWYRQTLGQGPEFLTYFQNEAQLEKSRLLSDRFSAERPKGSFSTLEIQRTEQGDSAMYLCASSLDGRDTQYFGPGTRLTVL.

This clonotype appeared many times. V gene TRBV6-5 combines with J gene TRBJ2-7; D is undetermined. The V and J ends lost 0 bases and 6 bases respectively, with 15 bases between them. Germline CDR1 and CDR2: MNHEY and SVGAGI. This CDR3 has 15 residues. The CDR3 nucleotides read TGTGCCAGCAGTTACTCGTTGGCTAGACTCTCCGAGCAGTACTTC. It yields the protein CASSYSLARLSEQYF.

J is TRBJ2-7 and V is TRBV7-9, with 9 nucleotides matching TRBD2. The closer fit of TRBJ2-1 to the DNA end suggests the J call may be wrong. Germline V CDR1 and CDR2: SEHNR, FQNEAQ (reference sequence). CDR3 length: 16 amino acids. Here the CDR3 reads CASSQGTGLALNEQFF. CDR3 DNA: TGTGCCAGCAGCCAAGGGACGGGACTAGCTCTCAATGAGCAGTTCTTC.

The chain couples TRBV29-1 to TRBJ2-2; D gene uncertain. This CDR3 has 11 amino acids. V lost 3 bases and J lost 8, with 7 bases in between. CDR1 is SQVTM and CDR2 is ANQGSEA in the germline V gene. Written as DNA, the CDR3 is TGCAGCGTTGACTTGGGAGGGGAGCTGTTTTTT. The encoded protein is CSVDLGGELFF.

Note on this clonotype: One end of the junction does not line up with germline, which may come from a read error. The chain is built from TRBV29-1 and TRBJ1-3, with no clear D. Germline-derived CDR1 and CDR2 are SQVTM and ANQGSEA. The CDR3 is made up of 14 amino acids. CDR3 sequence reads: CSVDRDTSGDTIHF. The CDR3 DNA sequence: TGCAGCGTTGATCGGGATACCTCTGGAGACACCATACATTTT.

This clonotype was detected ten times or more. This chain's CDR3 is CASSQEGGTYEQYF. Written as DNA, the CDR3 is TGCGCCAGCAGCCAAGAGGGGGGTACCTACGAGCAGTACTTC. The chain joins TRBV4-1 to TRBJ2-7, with a possible D match to TRBD2 (6 bases). This CDR3 spans 14 amino acids. V was cut by 0 bases and J by 2 bases, with 8 bases left in between. Germline values: CDR1 MGHRA, CDR2 YSYEKL.

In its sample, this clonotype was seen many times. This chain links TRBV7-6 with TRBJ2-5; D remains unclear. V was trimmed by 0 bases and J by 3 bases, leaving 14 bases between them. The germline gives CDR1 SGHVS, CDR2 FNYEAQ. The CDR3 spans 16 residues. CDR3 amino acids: CASSLAALTVEETQYF. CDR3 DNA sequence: TGTGCCAGCAGCTTAGCGGCCCTGACCGTCGAAGAGACCCAGTACTTC.

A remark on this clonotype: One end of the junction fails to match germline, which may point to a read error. CDR3 sequence reads: CATSGLLAGSDTQYF. CDR3 DNA sequence: TGTGCCACCAGTGGTTTGCTAGCGGGATCAGATACGCAGTATTTT. The J gene is TRBJ2-3, the V gene TRBV24-1, with 9 bases identical to TRBD2. Per germline, CDR1 KGHDR and CDR2 SFDVKD. This CDR3 is 15 amino acids long.

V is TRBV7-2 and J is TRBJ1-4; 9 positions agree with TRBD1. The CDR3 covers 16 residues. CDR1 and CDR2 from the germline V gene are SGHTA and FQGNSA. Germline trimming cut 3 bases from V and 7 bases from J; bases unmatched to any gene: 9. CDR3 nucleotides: TGTGCCAGCAGCTTGGGAGTAGCGGGACAGGGTGAAAAACTGTTTTTT. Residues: CASSLGVAGQGEKLFF.

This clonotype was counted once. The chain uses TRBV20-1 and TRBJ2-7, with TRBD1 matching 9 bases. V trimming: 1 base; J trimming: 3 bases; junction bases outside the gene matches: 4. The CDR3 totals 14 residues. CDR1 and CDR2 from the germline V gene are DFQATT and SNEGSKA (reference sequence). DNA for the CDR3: TGCAGTGCTAGAGGGGGGGACAGGGTCTACGAGCAGTACTTC. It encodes CSARGGDRVYEQYF.

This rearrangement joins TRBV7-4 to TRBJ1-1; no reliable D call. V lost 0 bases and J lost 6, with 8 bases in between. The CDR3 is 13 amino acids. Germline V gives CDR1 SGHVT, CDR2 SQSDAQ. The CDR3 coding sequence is TGTGCCAGCAGCTTAGCTAGTTGGCCTGAAGCTTTCTTT. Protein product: CASSLASWPEAFF.

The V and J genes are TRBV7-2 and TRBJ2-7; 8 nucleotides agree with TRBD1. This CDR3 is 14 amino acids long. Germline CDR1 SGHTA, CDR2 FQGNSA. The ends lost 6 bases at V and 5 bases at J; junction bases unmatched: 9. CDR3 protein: CASSKDREKDEQYF. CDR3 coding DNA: TGTGCCAGCAGTAAGGACAGGGAAAAGGACGAGCAGTACTTC.

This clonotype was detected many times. This CDR3 reads CASSSTGNTEAFF. The DNA for the CDR3 is TGTGCCAGCAGCTCGACAGGGAACACTGAAGCTTTCTTT. The chain has TRBV7-9 and TRBJ1-1, with D possibly matching TRBD1 (6 bases). Germline CDR1 and CDR2: SEHNR and FQNEAQ (reference sequence). The CDR3 is 13 residues long. V was trimmed by 4 bases and J by 1 base, leaving 7 bases between them.

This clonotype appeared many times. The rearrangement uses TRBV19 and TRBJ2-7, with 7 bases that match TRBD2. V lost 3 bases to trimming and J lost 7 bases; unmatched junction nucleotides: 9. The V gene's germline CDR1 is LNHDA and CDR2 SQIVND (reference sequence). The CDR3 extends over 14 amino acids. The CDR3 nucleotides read TGTGCCAGTAGTATGGGAACTAGCGCGGAGGAGCAGTACTTC. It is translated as CASSMGTSAEEQYF.

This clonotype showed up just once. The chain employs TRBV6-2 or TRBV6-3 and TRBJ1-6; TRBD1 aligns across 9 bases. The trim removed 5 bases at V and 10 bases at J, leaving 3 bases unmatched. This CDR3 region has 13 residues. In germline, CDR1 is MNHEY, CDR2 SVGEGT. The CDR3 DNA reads TGTGCCAGCAGTGCCACAGGGGGCTCACCCCTCCACTTT. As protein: CASSATGGSPLHF.

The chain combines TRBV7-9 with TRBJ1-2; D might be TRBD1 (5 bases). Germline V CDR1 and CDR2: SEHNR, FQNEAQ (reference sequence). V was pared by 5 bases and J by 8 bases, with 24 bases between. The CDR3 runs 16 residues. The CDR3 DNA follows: TGTGCCAGCAGCACTTCCGGGACTAGATCCATGGGAGGCTACACCTTC. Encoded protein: CASSTSGTRSMGGYTF.

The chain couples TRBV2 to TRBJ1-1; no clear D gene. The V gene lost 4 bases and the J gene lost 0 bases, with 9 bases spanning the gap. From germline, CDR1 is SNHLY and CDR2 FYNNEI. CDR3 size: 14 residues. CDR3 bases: TGTGCCAGCAGTGGGGGAGGGCTGAACACTGAAGCTTTCTTT. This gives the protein CASSGGGLNTEAFF.

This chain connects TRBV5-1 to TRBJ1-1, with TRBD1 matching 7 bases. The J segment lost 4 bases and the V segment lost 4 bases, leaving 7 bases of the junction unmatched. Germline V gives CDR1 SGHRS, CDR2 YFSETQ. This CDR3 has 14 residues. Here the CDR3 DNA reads TGCGCCAGCAGCCAGGACAGGAGGCGCACTGAAGCTTTCTTT. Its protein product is CASSQDRRRTEAFF.

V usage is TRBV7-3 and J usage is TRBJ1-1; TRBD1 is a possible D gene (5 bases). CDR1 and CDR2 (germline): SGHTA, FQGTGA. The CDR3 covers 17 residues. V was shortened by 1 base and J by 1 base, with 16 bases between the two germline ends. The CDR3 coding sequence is TGTGCCAGCAGCTTAATCCCCGGGACGGCACCGAACACTGAAGCTTTCTTT. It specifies CASSLIPGTAPNTEAFF.

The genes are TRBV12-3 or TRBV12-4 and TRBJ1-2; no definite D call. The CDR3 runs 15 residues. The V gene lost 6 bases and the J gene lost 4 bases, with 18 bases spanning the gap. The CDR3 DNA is TGTGCCAGCAGATACCTGCCGGATCCTATCTATGGCTACACCTTC. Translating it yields CASRYLPDPIYGYTF.